This T cell receptor beta chain was sequenced during a study of blood T cell repertoires in COVID-19. TCRdb's table, derived via immunoSEQ multiplex PCR, lists solely in-frame clones and lacks some. This table has about 55,000 clones, roughly 88% appearing once. The sequence was obtained from a woman of 80 years or more with acute or convalescent COVID-19. The sequencing input was peripheral blood.

CDR3 DNA sequence: TGTGCCACCAGCAGAGGACAGGCGAATTCACCCCTCCACTTT. Encoded protein: CATSRGQANSPLHF. V usage is TRBV15 and J usage is TRBJ1-6, with a possible D match to TRBD1 (6 bases). This CDR3 spans 14 amino acids. Germline CDR1 is LNHNV and CDR2 is YYDKDF (reference sequence). Trimming took off 1 base at V and 7 bases at J, with 8 bases between the two ends.